The present T cell receptor (beta chain) was sequenced within a study of identical twins. General study results and limits: The study found that models underestimated out-of-frame TCR alpha sharing in monozygotic twins.

This clonotype was counted many times. Its antigen is not known. MiXCR, run by TCRdb on the 5' RACE reads, gives a single entry per CDR3 protein. Of about 220,000 distinct CDR3 sequences listed, approximately 6.8% are singletons. The V and J ends lost 5 bases and 4 bases, in that order; junction bases with no gene match: 6. Germline CDR1 SEHNR, CDR2 FQNEAQ (reference sequence). This CDR3 contains 14 residues. Separately, the same data were catalogued under a study of yellow fever vaccine responses in identical twins.

The chain joins TRBV7-9 to TRBJ2-7, with TRBD2 matching 9 bases. The specimen was CD8+ T cells sorted from blood. The TCR originated in a woman under 30 in good health. CDR3 region: CASSLSGSSYEQYF. The CDR3 nucleotides are TGTGCCAGCAGCCTTAGCGGGAGTTCTTACGAGCAGTACTTC. The full variable domain, completed using reference TRBV7-9 and TRBJ2-7, is DTGVSQNPRHKITKRGQNVTFRCDPISEHNRLYWYRQTLGQGPEFLTYFQNEAQLEKSRLLSDRFSAERPKGSFSTLEIQRTEQGDSAMYLCASSLSGSSYEQYFGPGTRLTVT.